This T cell receptor (beta chain) was recorded in a study of PD-1 blockade in classical Hodgkin lymphoma (dated by TCRdb to the early 2020s). Broadly, across the study: Nivolumab dosing was 3 mg/kg intravenously every 2 weeks, continuing until either disease progression or unacceptable toxicity. To define a peripheral blood immune signature of response to PD-1 blockade in classical Hodgkin lymphoma, the study combined TCR beta sequencing with CyTOF. Overall study results and their limits: Lower diversity was seen in patients whose nivolumab began less than 1 year after ASCT, and these patients were left out of later analyses so that immune reconstitution would not confound the results. A significant rise by C4D1 was seen in CD4+ but not CD8+ TCR diversity (p=0.0027 vs p=0.16), with the rise being most apparent in complete responders (p=0.02). Baseline diversity similar to that of newly diagnosed patients was observed in trial patients achieving complete response, whereas significantly lower diversity was observed in partial responders and progressors. Baseline TCR diversity was reported as lower in newly diagnosed patients than in healthy donors, and lower still in relapsed/refractory patients. The study was restricted to a single clinical trial cohort, and the causes of repertoire differences, possibly disease activity or prior therapy, were left undefined.

The label giving this sample's time point can be read as: cycle 1 day 1 (C1D1), immediately before nivolumab initiation. Every trial patient had relapsed following autologous stem cell transplantation, and prior brentuximab vedotin exposure was what differed among cohorts A, B and C. A total of 50 to 70 patients with relapsed/refractory classical Hodgkin lymphoma made up the trial cohort, and each patient's best overall response was complete response, partial response or progressive disease. Trial patients were treated with single-agent nivolumab in the multi-cohort phase II CheckMate 205 trial. Best overall response was determined by an independent review committee according to the 2007 International Working Group response criteria. Trial PBMCs were obtained immediately prior to nivolumab initiation (C1D1) and on therapy at cycle 2 day 1 and cycle 4 day 1. Peripheral blood was collected in 8 mL Vacutainer Cell Preparation Tubes, from which PBMCs were isolated by centrifugation and then cryopreserved.

On this clone itself: No cognate antigen has been identified for it. Base qualities are missing; no much larger clone stands one base away.

The CDR3 measures 15 amino acids from cysteine to phenylalanine. Of all the DNA, just the CDR3 is kept, 45 bases in frame from base 1. V trim: 4 bases; J trim: 5 bases; unmatched bases: 6. Sequences SGHRS (CDR1) and YFSETQ (CDR2) are obtained from the germline V gene. The Qiagen DNeasy kit was used to extract genomic DNA from unsorted PBMCs and from the negatively selected CD4+ and CD8+ fractions. TCR beta CDR3 regions were subjected to amplification by immunoSEQ multiplex PCR with primers that anneal to V and J segments. A synthetic immune receptor repertoire was used to minimize amplification bias, and any residual bias was removed computationally once sequencing was done. In the source study's methods: Repertoire diversity was quantified as the Shannon entropy index using custom Python scripts. Unsorted, CD4+ and CD8+ repertoires were analyzed separately, except for combined analyses in which CD4+ and CD8+ sequences were merged in silico. A clone counted as expanded when the clone's frequency after treatment rose at least 2-fold relative to C1D1, and clones undetected at baseline were given a pseudocount of 0.5. Singleton clones were defined as clones with 0 or 1 copy at C1D1, and non-singleton clones were defined as clones with 2 or more copies. Clones expanded in unsorted samples were annotated as CD4+, CD8+ or unknown by matching protein sequences in sorted samples from the same patient. Wilcoxon tests on paired samples were used to test diversity changes from C1D1 to C4D1. In its TCRdb copy, this immuneACCESS table keeps in-frame sequences only and misses some clones. Where compared with another copy, unresolved V genes explain less than half of these, and the others have no known cause. That table supplies the V and J calls and clone size; D and trimming were determined from the DNA. In all, the sample holds about 84,000 clones, and approximately 91% of those were seen once. The leading ten clones occupy about 20% of the sample.

This sequence uses TRBV5-1 and TRBJ2-5, and 12 bases in between align with TRBD1. The receptor was derived from a human donor with classical Hodgkin lymphoma. The sample here was peripheral blood mononuclear cells (PBMCs), taken at baseline. The sequence in DNA is TGCGCCAGCAGCAACCGGGACAGGGGGCCGGAGACCCAGTACTTC. Its translation reads: CASSNRDRGPETQYF.